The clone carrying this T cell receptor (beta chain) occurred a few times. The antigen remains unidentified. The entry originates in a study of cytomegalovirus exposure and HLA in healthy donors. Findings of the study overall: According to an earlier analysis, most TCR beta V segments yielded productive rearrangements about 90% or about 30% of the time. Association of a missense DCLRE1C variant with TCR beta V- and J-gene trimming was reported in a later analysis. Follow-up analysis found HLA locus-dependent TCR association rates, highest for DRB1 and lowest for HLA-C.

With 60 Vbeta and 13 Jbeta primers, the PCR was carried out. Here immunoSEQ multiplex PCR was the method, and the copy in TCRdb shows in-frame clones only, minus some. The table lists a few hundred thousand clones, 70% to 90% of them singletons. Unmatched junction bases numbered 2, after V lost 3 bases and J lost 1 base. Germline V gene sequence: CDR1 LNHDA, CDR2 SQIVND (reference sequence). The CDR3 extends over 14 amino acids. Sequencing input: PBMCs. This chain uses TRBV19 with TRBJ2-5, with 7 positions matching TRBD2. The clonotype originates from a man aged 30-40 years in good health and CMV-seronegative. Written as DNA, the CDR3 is TGTGCCAGTAGTATGAGCGGGGTCCAAGAGACCCAGTACTTC. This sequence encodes CASSMSGVQETQYF.